A single sample is the source of the 22 T cell receptor beta chains below, sequenced in a study of control samples from healthy donors and cancer patients. Sequenced by immunoSEQ multiplex PCR; TCRdb stores in-frame clones only, minus some. The sample gives approximately 150,000 clones, almost 90% of which show up once; 1.5% to 2% is in the top ten. Material: blood. The receptors come from a man between 18 and 35 years old in good health.

The gene calls are TRBV27 and TRBJ1-5; tentative D call: TRBD1 (6 bases). Trimming took off 5 bases at V and 7 bases at J, with 15 bases between the two ends. The CDR3 loop spans 14 amino acids. CDR1 is MNHEY, CDR2 SMNVEV, per germline (reference sequence). CDR3 bases: TGTGCCAGCAGTCGAGGGGGGGCCTGGCAGCCCCAGCATTTT. Residues: CASSRGGAWQPQHF.

This chain links TRBV7-2 with TRBJ2-7; a possible D gene is TRBD2 (5 bases). Germline-derived CDR1 and CDR2 are SGHTA and FQGNSA. Trimming removed 8 bases from V and 5 bases from J, with 13 bases in between. The CDR3 sequence is 12 residues long. CDR3 sequence (DNA): TGTGCCAGCCGGTCCGAGGGAAACGAGCAGTACTTC. Translated, it gives CASRSEGNEQYF.

V and J are TRBV10-3 and TRBJ2-5; 9 nucleotides line up with TRBD2. The V gene end was trimmed by 8 bases and the J gene end by 4 bases; junction bases not matched to a gene: 11. CDR1 ENHRY and CDR2 SYGVKD come from the germline V gene. CDR3 length: 15 residues. CDR3 bases: TGTGCCATCGGGGAGACTAGCGGACCAGGAGAGACCCAGTACTTC. It translates to CAIGETSGPGETQYF.

The V gene is TRBV3-1 (or the pseudogene TRBV3-2), the J gene TRBJ2-1, with TRBD2 matching 10 bases. Trimming at V came to 4 bases and at J to 9 bases, leaving 9 bases not matched to a gene. Germline CDR1 is LGHDT and CDR2 is YNNKEL (reference sequence). This CDR3 region has 15 residues. CDR3 region: CASSLISSGGTEQFF. The CDR3, as DNA: TGTGCCAGCAGCCTCATTTCTAGCGGGGGCACTGAGCAGTTCTTC.

In its sample, this clone was seen a few times. The genes are TRBV28 and TRBJ2-7; 12 bases fit TRBD2. The CDR3 extends over 14 amino acids. V lost 8 bases and J lost 4; bases outside the gene matches: 6. Per germline, CDR1 MDHEN and CDR2 SYDVKM. This CDR3 is CASQGLAGKYEQYF. CDR3 nucleotide sequence: TGTGCCAGCCAAGGACTAGCGGGGAAGTACGAGCAGTACTTC.

V usage is TRBV7-9 and J usage is TRBJ2-1; D unresolved. V lost 5 bases to trimming and J lost 7 bases, with 12 bases between them. CDR3 size: 13 residues. CDR1 is SEHNR and CDR2 is FQNEAQ in the germline V gene (reference sequence). The CDR3 here is CASSLGLGNEQFF. DNA of the CDR3: TGTGCCAGCAGCCTTGGCCTGGGAAATGAGCAGTTCTTC.

This clone was counted a single time. The chain has TRBV5-1 and TRBJ2-1, with 7 bases identical to TRBD1. CDR1 is SGHRS and CDR2 is YFSETQ in the germline V gene. The CDR3 sequence is 15 residues long. With V trimmed by 4 bases and J by 5 bases, 9 bases remained unmatched. The CDR3 DNA is TGCGCCAGCAGCACCGCCGGGACAGACAACAATGAGCAGTTCTTC. Translation: CASSTAGTDNNEQFF.

This sequence joins TRBV28 and TRBJ2-5; no definite D call. The V gene lost 5 bases and the J gene lost 4 bases, with 11 bases spanning the gap. Germline CDR1 and CDR2: MDHEN and SYDVKM. This CDR3 is built from 13 residues. CDR3 sequence: CASSPAPTETQYF. The CDR3 DNA reads as TGTGCCAGCAGTCCGGCCCCCACAGAGACCCAGTACTTC.

The chain couples TRBV28 to TRBJ1-3; D ambiguous. V was clipped by 6 bases and J by 4 bases, with 10 bases between them. This CDR3 contains 13 residues. Germline CDR1 reads MDHEN; CDR2 reads SYDVKM. In DNA form, the CDR3 reads TGTGCCAGCAGACCCCATACGGGAAACACCATATATTTT. Its translation: CASRPHTGNTIYF.

V gene TRBV7-2 combines with J gene TRBJ1-1, with D perhaps matching TRBD1 (5 bases). The V and J ends lost 5 bases and 5 bases respectively, with 15 bases between them. CDR3 length equals 14 residues. Germline lookup yields CDR1 SGHTA and CDR2 FQGNSA. DNA of the CDR3: TGTGCCAGCAGCCGCGAGCAGGGAAGAACTGAAGCTTTCTTT. Translation gives CASSREQGRTEAFF.

The chain joins TRBV28 to TRBJ1-6; 7 bases map to TRBD1. J was trimmed by 7 bases and V by 5 bases; bases with no gene match: 11. Germline-derived CDR1 and CDR2 are MDHEN and SYDVKM. This CDR3 comprises 16 residues. The CDR3 nucleotides are TGTGCCAGCAGTGAGGGGGCTGGGCCGATAAATTCACCCCTCCACTTT. Protein: CASSEGAGPINSPLHF.

This chain uses TRBV24-1 with TRBJ2-2; D is possibly TRBD1 or TRBD2 (6 bases each). This CDR3 has 15 amino acids. Germline CDR1 and CDR2: KGHDR and SFDVKD. Trimming cost V 5 bases and J 5 bases, with 14 bases left between them. CDR3 in DNA: TGTGCCACCAGTGCAACGGGGGCGCAGACCGGGGAGCTGTTTTTT. It codes for CATSATGAQTGELFF.

This chain joins TRBV19 and TRBJ1-5, with unresolved D. V lost 4 bases and J lost 2, with 21 bases in between. The CDR3 consists of 18 residues. CDR1 and CDR2 (germline): LNHDA, SQIVND (reference sequence). CDR3 region: CASSTPYGEGSGNQPQHF. In DNA form, the CDR3 reads TGTGCCAGTAGTACCCCCTACGGGGAGGGAAGTGGCAATCAGCCCCAGCATTTT.

V is TRBV5-1 and J is TRBJ1-1; 7 bases are shared with TRBD1. Losses at the gene ends were 6 bases for V and 0 bases for J; bases not matched to a gene: 14. Germline CDR1 is SGHRS and CDR2 is YFSETQ. The CDR3 extends over 17 amino acids. The CDR3 protein is CASKGGWPGQMNTEAFF. The CDR3 DNA reads TGCGCCAGCAAGGGGGGGTGGCCGGGACAGATGAACACTGAAGCTTTCTTT.

This chain uses TRBV10-3 with TRBJ1-6; D unclear. Germline values: CDR1 ENHRY, CDR2 SYGVKD. This CDR3 has 13 residues. Trimming cost V 10 bases and J 3 bases, with 10 bases left between them. The CDR3 DNA reads as TGTGCCACACGGACGGACTATAATTCACCCCTCCACTTT. As protein: CATRTDYNSPLHF.

This rearrangement joins TRBV7-8 to TRBJ1-1; D uncertain. Germline lookup yields CDR1 SGHVS and CDR2 FQNEAQ. The CDR3 contains 13 residues. Trimming left V 5 bases short and J 3 bases short, with 10 bases between. The CDR3 spells CASSQRVDTEAFF. In DNA, the CDR3 is TGTGCCAGCAGCCAAAGGGTGGACACTGAAGCTTTCTTT.

The V gene is TRBV6-6, the J gene TRBJ2-5; perhaps TRBD1 as D (6 bases). This CDR3 is built from 14 residues. The germline gives CDR1 MNHNY, CDR2 SVGAGI (reference sequence). V gave up 6 bases and J gave up 5 bases, with 16 bases separating them. CDR3 DNA: TGTGCCAGCAGGGAAACAGGGTTAGGGGAGACCCAGTACTTC. It encodes CASRETGLGETQYF.

The chain joins TRBV7-9 to TRBJ1-2, with no clear D. This CDR3 spans 15 amino acids. Germline CDR1 and CDR2: SEHNR and FQNEAQ (reference sequence). V was clipped by 2 bases and J by 3 bases, with 13 bases between them. CDR3 loop: CASSLTLSADYGYTF. In DNA, the CDR3 is TGTGCCAGCAGCTTAACCCTCTCAGCGGACTATGGCTACACCTTC.

The chain combines TRBV6-5 with TRBJ1-1, with TRBD1 matching over 7 bases. V was pared by 4 bases and J by 4 bases, with 12 bases of the junction left unmatched. The CDR3 is 16 residues long. Looked up from germline, CDR1 is MNHEY and CDR2 is SVGAGI. The CDR3 coding sequence is TGTGCCAGCAGTTCCCTCTCGACAGGGTCGGGCACTGAAGCTTTCTTT. Its protein is CASSSLSTGSGTEAFF.

J is TRBJ2-2 and V is TRBV24-1; D gene ambiguous. CDR3 length: 13 amino acids. Germline values: CDR1 KGHDR, CDR2 SFDVKD. With 12 bases removed from V and 0 bases from J, the gap between germline ends came to 10 bases. CDR3 protein: CASTDPNTGELFF. The CDR3 coding sequence is TGTGCCTCGACCGACCCGAACACCGGGGAGCTGTTTTTT.

The V call is TRBV6-5, the J call TRBJ1-4, with D hard to call. CDR3 length equals 12 residues. V lost 0 bases, J lost 8 bases, and 4 bases lay in between. Germline CDR1 is MNHEY and CDR2 is SVGAGI. DNA of the CDR3: TGTGCCAGCAGTTACTCGAGAGAAAAACTGTTTTTT. Its protein product is CASSYSREKLFF.

The CDR3 here is CASSFASDSSIGGELFF. The CDR3 DNA sequence: TGTGCCAGCAGCTTTGCATCGGACTCCTCTATAGGCGGGGAGCTGTTTTTT. The chain carries TRBV5-4 and TRBJ2-2, with a possible D match to TRBD2 (5 bases). The CDR3 contains 17 residues. The germline V gene has CDR1 SGHNT and CDR2 YYREEE (reference sequence). V lost 2 bases, J lost 7 bases, and 21 bases lay in between.